Listed here are 10 T cell receptor beta chains from one sample, sequenced in a study of blood T cell repertoires in COVID-19. The method was immunoSEQ multiplex PCR; TCRdb's version includes in-frame clones alone and lacks a portion of them. The table has 150,000 or so clones, 90% to 95% seen once. The sample consisted of peripheral blood. These receptors were collected from a woman aged 45-59 years with acute or convalescent COVID-19.

This clone is a singleton in its sample. V and J are TRBV5-1 and TRBJ1-1; D remains unclear. The ends were cut back, 0 bases at V and 0 bases at J, with 9 bases in the middle. Germline loops: CDR1 SGHRS, CDR2 YFSETQ. The CDR3 runs 15 residues. The CDR3: CASSLATGLNTEAFF. As DNA, the CDR3 is TGCGCCAGCAGCTTGGCCACGGGGTTGAACACTGAAGCTTTCTTT.

The chain employs TRBV28 and TRBJ1-5; TRBD1 matches 10 bases. Trimming cost V 6 bases and J 4 bases; bases outside gene matches: 6. Germline assignment: CDR1 MDHEN and CDR2 SYDVKM. This CDR3 is built from 15 residues. CDR3 nucleotide sequence: TGTGCCAGCAGCGGACAGGGGGAAGGTAATCAGCCCCAGCATTTT. Amino acids: CASSGQGEGNQPQHF.

This chain uses TRBV5-6 with TRBJ2-7, with D possibly being TRBD1 (5 bases). V was shortened by 2 bases and J by 0 bases, with 9 bases between the two germline ends. The CDR3 sequence is 14 residues long. Germline V CDR1 and CDR2: SGHDT, YYEEEE. DNA of the CDR3: TGTGCCAGCAGCTTACGTGGGGCCTCCTACGAGCAGTACTTC. Protein product: CASSLRGASYEQYF.

The V and J genes are TRBV4-1 and TRBJ1-1; D may be TRBD1 (6 bases). CDR3 length: 14 residues. The germline V gene has CDR1 MGHRA and CDR2 YSYEKL. V shed 4 bases and J shed 1 base, with 10 bases lying between them. CDR3 in DNA: TGCGCCAGCAGCCGTTGGACAGAGAACACTGAAGCTTTCTTT. This encodes CASSRWTENTEAFF.

J is TRBJ2-7 and V is TRBV7-8, with 8 bases matching TRBD1. Trimming cost V 5 bases and J 5 bases; bases outside gene matches: 11. This CDR3 comprises 15 residues. Germline V gene data show CDR1 as SGHVS and CDR2 as FQNEAQ. The CDR3 nucleotides read TGTGCCAGCAGCCTTGGGCAGGGGGCGCTGGACGAGCAGTACTTC. It encodes CASSLGQGALDEQYF. Full variable domain (outside the CDR3, taken from reference TRBV7-8 and TRBJ2-7): GAGVSQSPRYKVAKRGQDVALRCDPISGHVSLFWYQQALGQGPEFLTYFQNEAQLDKSGLPSDRFFAERPEGSVSTLKIQRTQQEDSAVYLCASSLGQGALDEQYFGPGTRLTVT.

This chain joins TRBV9 and TRBJ1-1; weak D call: TRBD1 (5 bases). V lost 4 bases and J 5 bases, leaving 12 bases between the germline ends. This CDR3 comprises 13 residues. Germline V gives CDR1 SGDLS, CDR2 YYNGEE. The CDR3 sequence is CASSPGGRTEAFF. The CDR3, as DNA: TGTGCCAGCAGCCCCGGGGGTCGGACTGAAGCTTTCTTT.

This clone was counted once. The chain has TRBV29-1 and TRBJ2-2; 7 bases line up with TRBD1. Germline V gene lookup returns CDR1 SQVTM and CDR2 ANQGSEA. The CDR3 totals 14 residues. V lost 5 bases and J lost 2; bases outside the gene matches: 5. The CDR3 spells CSVRRGGNTGELFF. In DNA form, the CDR3 reads TGCAGCGTTAGGAGAGGGGGCAACACCGGGGAGCTGTTTTTT.

V gene TRBV11-2 combines with J gene TRBJ1-3, with 7 nucleotides matching TRBD1. The CDR3 spans 13 residues. The V and J ends lost 2 bases and 7 bases, in that order; junction bases with no gene match: 2. Germline CDR1 and CDR2: SGHAT and FQNNGV. DNA of the CDR3: TGTGCCAGCAGCTTAAAACAGGGGAACACCATATATTTT. This gives the protein CASSLKQGNTIYF.

The chain joins TRBV4-3 to TRBJ2-7, with 8 positions matching TRBD2. Unmatched junction bases numbered 7, after V lost 0 bases and J lost 0 bases. This CDR3 comprises 17 residues. Germline-derived CDR1 and CDR2 are LGHNA and YSLEER. The CDR3, as DNA: TGCGCCAGCAGCCAAGAGTTGCCTAGCGGGCACTCCTACGAGCAGTACTTC. It specifies CASSQELPSGHSYEQYF.

The genes are TRBV7-6 and TRBJ1-5; the D is unclear. From germline, CDR1 is SGHVS and CDR2 FNYEAQ. Between the trimmed V and J ends, which lost 5 bases and 5 bases, there was a span of 10 bases. The CDR3 length is 13 residues. DNA of the CDR3: TGTGCCAGCAGCCCTGGGCGCGATCAGCCCCAGCATTTT. Translation: CASSPGRDQPQHF.